Listed below are T cell receptor beta chains from one sample, sequenced in a study of T-cell memory formation after mild COVID-19. One entry per CDR3 protein results from TCRdb running MiXCR on the 5' RACE reads. The sample consists of around 450,000 distinct CDR3 sequences, about 24% of them appearing once. Sample: PBMCs or a T cell subset sorted from them (not recorded which). These TCRs come from an adult woman who had mild COVID-19 (a few samples of this study predate the infection). Cell type and time point are not known. The CDR3 runs from the conserved cysteine through the conserved F or W. The D gene is left open where the match is weak. Clone size appears in some rows only: once, few, many, or a class for an expanded clone.

J gene	clone size	D gene	V gene	CDR3 DNA	CDR3 protein
TRBJ2-2	few	TRBD1	TRBV5-6	TGTGCCAGCAGATTGTTCGAACAGGGGTCCACCGGGGAGCTGTTTTTT	CASRLFEQGSTGELFF
TRBJ1-2	few	NA	TRBV27	TGTGCCAGCAGTCTCTTCGGTAACTATGGCTACACCTTC	CASSLFGNYGYTF
TRBJ2-3	few	NA	TRBV10-3	TGTGCCATCAGTGACGGGGGCGCCACAGATACGCAGTATTTT	CAISDGGATDTQYF
TRBJ2-2	NA	TRBD1	TRBV7-7	TGTGCCAGCAGCCCAGGGACAGGCACCGGGGAGCTGTTTTTT	CASSPGTGTGELFF
TRBJ2-3	NA	NA	TRBV5-1	TGCGCCAGCAGCCCGGGGTCAGTCGCTAGCACAGATACGCAGTATTTT	CASSPGSVASTDTQYF
TRBJ1-3	NA	NA	TRBV6-5	TGTGCCAGCAGGCTGGGCCTCTCTGGAAACACCATATATTTT	CASRLGLSGNTIYF
TRBJ2-7	few	NA	TRBV19	TGTGCCAGTAGTGACCAACTAACGTCCTACGAGCAGTACTTC	CASSDQLTSYEQYF
TRBJ2-1	few	NA	TRBV7-2	TGTGCCACCCAGGGACCGTACCACAATGAGCAGTTCTTC	CATQGPYHNEQFF
TRBJ2-3	few	TRBD2	TRBV7-9	TGTGCCAGCAGCCCCTTCGGCACTAGCGCAGATACGCAGTATTTT	CASSPFGTSADTQYF
TRBJ2-7	NA	NA	TRBV12-3/TRBV12-4	TGTGCCAGCAGTTTTACGGCAACTTTGGACCCGTACTTC	CASSFTATLDPYF
TRBJ2-3	few	NA	TRBV13	TGTGCCAGCAGCCCACTGGGGGCGTCGGCAGATACGCAGTATTTT	CASSPLGASADTQYF
TRBJ2-5	few	NA	TRBV2	TGTGCCAGCAGTGTTGAGGTCAGGGAGACCCAGTACTTC	CASSVEVRETQYF
TRBJ2-5	few	TRBD1	TRBV7-9	TGTGCCAGCAGCCAAGACAGGGGGTATCAAGAGACCCAGTACTTC	CASSQDRGYQETQYF
TRBJ1-1	NA	NA	TRBV9	TGTGCCAGCAGCGTAGTTTCGGGAATCATGAACACTGAAGCTTTCTTT	CASSVVSGIMNTEAFF
TRBJ2-5	NA	NA	TRBV7-2	TGTGCCAGCAGCTCGGCGAAGGCCCAGTACTTC	CASSSAKAQYF
TRBJ1-2	NA	TRBD1	TRBV12-3/TRBV12-4	TGTGCCAGCAGATCCGGGACAGGGGGCTACTATGGCTACACCTTC	CASRSGTGGYYGYTF
TRBJ1-2	few	NA	TRBV5-1	TGCGCCAGCGCGAGGGACGGAGCTAACTATGGCTACACCTTC	CASARDGANYGYTF
TRBJ2-2	NA	TRBD1	TRBV7-6	TGTGCCAGCAGCTTAATCCGGACAGGCATGCGGGACACCGGGGAGCTGTTTTTT	CASSLIRTGMRDTGELFF
TRBJ2-1	few	NA	TRBV20-1	TGCAGTGCTAGAGCGAGTACGGACTCCTACAATGAGCAGTTCTTC	CSARASTDSYNEQFF
TRBJ1-1	few	NA	TRBV9	TGTGCCAGCAGCCCTGTCATCAACACTGAAGCTTTCTTT	CASSPVINTEAFF
TRBJ1-2	NA	TRBD1	TRBV6-2/TRBV6-3	TGTGCCAGCAGCCCCTCCCAGGGGGCCAGTGCCTATGGCTACACCTTC	CASSPSQGASAYGYTF
TRBJ1-1	NA	NA	TRBV24-1	TGTGCCACCAGTGCAGGTATGAACACTGAAGCTTTCTTT	CATSAGMNTEAFF